These T cell receptor beta chains were read from a single sample in a study of blood T cells in healthy people across ages. From the 5' RACE reads, TCRdb called clonotypes with MiXCR, one entry per CDR3 protein. The sample holds under 2 million distinct CDR3 sequences; 30% to 35% are singletons and the top ten take over 9%. Material: blood. The receptors originated from a woman aged 25 to 45 in good health. The CDR3 runs from the conserved cysteine through the conserved F or W. D genes are given only for firm matches. Clone size is not always given. Where it is, it says once, few, many or a class for expanded clones.

CASSHNEKLFF	TGTGCCAGCAGCCACAATGAAAAACTGTTTTTT	TRBV11-2	.	TRBJ1-4	11	many
CVSSEYTGTQYF	TGTGTCAGCAGTGAATATACGGGGACCCAGTACTTC	TRBV2	.	TRBJ2-5	12	.
CASSAMLAAYYEQYF	TGTGCCAGCAGTGCGATGCTAGCAGCCTACTACGAGCAGTACTTC	TRBV5-5	.	TRBJ2-7	15	.
CAWSHGGSGGEQFF	TGTGCCTGGAGCCACGGGGGGTCGGGGGGAGAGCAGTTCTTC	TRBV30	TRBD2	TRBJ2-1	14	.
CASTRDGRGEQYF	TGTGCCAGCACCCGGGACGGGCGTGGGGAGCAGTACTTC	TRBV12-3/TRBV12-4	.	TRBJ2-7	13	many
CSARVNRFYSNQPQHF	TGCAGTGCTAGAGTCAACAGATTCTATAGCAATCAGCCCCAGCATTTT	TRBV20-1	.	TRBJ1-5	16	.
CASSFSGSGGNEQFF	TGTGCCAGCAGTTTTTCCGGGAGCGGGGGCAATGAGCAGTTCTTC	TRBV12-3/TRBV12-4	TRBD2	TRBJ2-1	15	.
CASSSVSNQPQHF	TGTGCCAGCAGTTCCGTGTCGAATCAGCCCCAGCATTTT	TRBV27	.	TRBJ1-5	13	.
CASSPYTGYEQYF	TGTGCCAGCTCACCATATACAGGGTACGAGCAGTACTTC	TRBV18	.	TRBJ2-7	13	.
CSSPGLAGYEQFF	TGCAGTAGTCCGGGACTAGCGGGCTATGAGCAGTTCTTC	TRBV20-1	TRBD2	TRBJ2-1	13	.
CASQRNNEKLFF	TGTGCCAGCCAGCGGAATAATGAAAAACTGTTTTTT	TRBV3-1	.	TRBJ1-4	12	few
CASSQAGMEQYF	TGTGCCAGCAGCCAAGCGGGGATGGAGCAGTACTTC	TRBV3-1	.	TRBJ2-4	12	.
CASSAGTRGAEQYF	TGTGCCAGCAGCGCCGGGACTAGGGGTGCCGAGCAGTACTTC	TRBV2	TRBD2	TRBJ2-7	14	.
CASREGYSNQPQHF	TGTGCCAGCAGAGAGGGATATAGCAATCAGCCCCAGCATTTT	TRBV6-1	.	TRBJ1-5	14	.
CSVSAGDEKLFF	TGCAGCGTTTCTGCTGGGGATGAAAAACTGTTTTTT	TRBV29-1	.	TRBJ1-4	12	.
CSARGQGGDQPQHF	TGCAGTGCTAGAGGACAGGGAGGCGATCAGCCCCAGCATTTT	TRBV20-1	TRBD1	TRBJ1-5	14	.
CASSLGGVGSTEAFF	TGTGCCAGCAGTTTAGGGGGGGTTGGGAGCACTGAAGCTTTCTTT	TRBV12-3/TRBV12-4	.	TRBJ1-1	15	few
CSARRPSGMPNEQYF	TGCAGTGCTAGGAGGCCCAGCGGGATGCCTAACGAGCAGTACTTC	TRBV20-1	TRBD2	TRBJ2-7	15	few
CATPTGTSGGAPGKNIQYF	TGTGCCACCCCAACCGGGACTAGCGGGGGGGCTCCGGGCAAAAACATTCAGTACTTC	TRBV9	TRBD2	TRBJ2-4	19	.
CASRGSLAGPYEQYF	TGTGCCAGCAGGGGTAGTCTAGCGGGGCCCTACGAGCAGTACTTC	TRBV7-6	TRBD2	TRBJ2-7	15	.
CASSRGQSISGANVLTF	TGTGCCAGCAGCCGGGGACAGTCCATCTCTGGGGCCAACGTCCTGACTTTC	TRBV7-9	TRBD1	TRBJ2-6	17	many
CASSYSGATTDTQYF	TGTGCCAGCAGTTACTCGGGGGCTACCACAGATACGCAGTATTTT	TRBV6-5	.	TRBJ2-3	15	.
CASSPETGRGETQYF	TGTGCCAGCAGCCCGGAGACAGGGAGGGGGGAGACCCAGTACTTC	TRBV9	.	TRBJ2-5	15	.
CSVAPGGETQYF	TGCAGCGTTGCTCCGGGGGGTGAGACCCAGTACTTC	TRBV29-1	TRBD2	TRBJ2-5	12	.
CASSAPGSGAGELFF	TGTGCCAGCAGTGCCCCAGGGTCCGGGGCGGGGGAGCTGTTTTTT	TRBV6-5	.	TRBJ2-2	15	few
CASSFFSGGLETQYF	TGTGCCAGCAGTTTCTTTTCCGGGGGGTTAGAGACCCAGTACTTC	TRBV27	TRBD2	TRBJ2-5	15	.
CAISGDPGRETQYF	TGTGCCATCAGTGGGGACCCGGGGCGAGAGACCCAGTACTTC	TRBV10-3	.	TRBJ2-5	14	many
CASSLGWGSVDVYTF	TGTGCCAGCAGTCTTGGTTGGGGATCGGTCGATGTCTACACCTTC	TRBV7-2	.	TRBJ1-2	15	few
CSARSPGGLSGANVPTF	TGCAGTGCTAGATCACCAGGGGGACTATCTGGGGCCAACGTCCCGACTTTC	TRBV20-1	.	TRBJ2-6	17	.
CSASRGPYEQYF	TGCAGTGCTAGCAGGGGACCCTACGAGCAGTACTTC	TRBV20-1	.	TRBJ2-7	12	many
CASSSGGSLGGNEQFF	TGTGCCAGCAGTTCCGGGGGCAGCTTGGGCGGCAATGAGCAGTTCTTC	TRBV12-3/TRBV12-4	.	TRBJ2-1	16	.
CASSQDRRAGRQGGYQPQHF	TGTGCCAGCAGCCAAGACCGGAGGGCCGGTCGGCAGGGGGGATATCAGCCCCAGCATTTT	TRBV4-2	TRBD1	TRBJ1-5	20	.
CASSVDTGHNQPQHF	TGTGCCAGCAGTGTGGATACGGGACACAATCAGCCCCAGCATTTT	TRBV6-2/TRBV6-3	.	TRBJ1-5	15	.
CSVVLPSGTYNEQFF	TGCAGCGTTGTTTTACCAAGCGGAACCTACAATGAGCAGTTCTTC	TRBV29-1	.	TRBJ2-1	15	many
CAISEGPEAETQYF	TGTGCCATCAGTGAGGGACCTGAAGCGGAGACCCAGTACTTC	TRBV10-3	.	TRBJ2-5	14	few
CTSSNGAGTSTDTQYF	TGTACCAGCAGCAACGGAGCGGGGACTAGCACAGATACGCAGTATTTT	TRBV6-5	TRBD2	TRBJ2-3	16	once
CARQGRGDYEQYF	TGTGCCCGACAGGGCCGAGGGGACTACGAGCAGTACTTC	TRBV30	TRBD1	TRBJ2-7	13	few
CASSHGAEQFF	TGTGCCAGCAGCCATGGGGCTGAGCAGTTCTTC	TRBV7-2	.	TRBJ2-1	11	few
CASSLAREVSYGYTF	TGTGCCAGCAGCTTAGCGCGGGAGGTTTCCTATGGCTACACCTTC	TRBV7-2	.	TRBJ1-2	15	many
CSARDPGRLTYEQYF	TGCAGTGCTAGAGACCCGGGCCGCCTCACCTACGAGCAGTACTTC	TRBV20-1	.	TRBJ2-7	15	.
CASSPTSLGYNEQFF	TGTGCCAGCAGCCCGACTAGCCTAGGTTACAATGAGCAGTTCTTC	TRBV7-9	TRBD2	TRBJ2-1	15	few
CASSAPPETGGSYNSPLHF	TGTGCCAGCAGCGCACCCCCCGAGACAGGAGGCTCCTATAATTCACCCCTCCACTTT	TRBV9	.	TRBJ1-6	19	.
CACSSTGPNYGYTF	TGTGCCTGTAGTAGCACAGGCCCTAACTATGGCTACACCTTC	TRBV30	.	TRBJ1-2	14	.
CASSSPSRGGNEQFF	TGCGCCAGCAGCTCCCCTTCCAGGGGAGGAAATGAGCAGTTCTTC	TRBV5-1	.	TRBJ2-1	15	few
CASSTEGTGPTYEQYF	TGTGCCAGCAGCACAGAGGGGACAGGGCCCACCTACGAGCAGTACTTC	TRBV7-8	TRBD1	TRBJ2-7	16	.
CSAPRDGLYEQYF	TGCAGTGCTCCCAGGGACGGGCTCTACGAGCAGTACTTC	TRBV20-1	.	TRBJ2-7	13	.
CASSDDEGSYEQYF	TGTGCCAGCAGTGATGATGAGGGCTCCTACGAGCAGTACTTC	TRBV6-1	.	TRBJ2-7	14	.
CASSRPRQGPGAQYF	TGTGCCAGCAGTCGGCCCCGGCAGGGGCCCGGGGCCCAGTACTTC	TRBV12-3/TRBV12-4	.	TRBJ2-5	15	few
CASRWTSGSNEQFF	TGTGCCAGCCGCTGGACTAGCGGGAGCAATGAGCAGTTCTTC	TRBV12-3/TRBV12-4	TRBD2	TRBJ2-1	14	.
CSAIRGSAGDTQYF	TGCAGTGCGATAAGGGGCTCAGCAGGGGATACGCAGTATTTT	TRBV20-1	.	TRBJ2-3	14	.
CASQGTAEEAFF	TGTGCCAGCCAAGGAACGGCAGAAGAAGCTTTCTTT	TRBV7-9	.	TRBJ1-1	12	few
CSARGGSGVEQPQHF	TGCAGTGCTAGAGGCGGTTCAGGGGTCGAACAGCCCCAGCATTTT	TRBV20-1	.	TRBJ1-5	15	.
CSALTALNTEAFF	TGCAGCGCCCTGACAGCTTTAAACACTGAAGCTTTCTTT	TRBV29-1	.	TRBJ1-1	13	.
CATREGQLPPETQYF	TGTGCCACCAGGGAGGGACAGCTACCCCCCGAGACCCAGTACTTC	TRBV24-1	.	TRBJ2-5	15	few
CASSEWKGTDTQYF	TGTGCCAGCAGTGAATGGAAGGGGACAGATACGCAGTATTTT	TRBV6-1	.	TRBJ2-3	14	.
CASRPHDSISGNTIYF	TGTGCCAGCAGACCCCACGACAGTATCTCTGGAAACACCATATATTTT	TRBV27	.	TRBJ1-3	16	once
CSLGGGPDGYTF	TGCAGCCTAGGGGGAGGGCCTGATGGCTACACCTTC	TRBV29-1	.	TRBJ1-2	12	.